These 10 T cell receptor beta chains came from one sample sequenced in a study of T-cell reconstitution after alpha-beta-depleted transplantation in children listed by TCRdb under 2016. Summary of the overall study and its limitations: The frequencies of hyperexpanded clones fell over the following months, and after one year, T-cell counts and TCRbeta diversity were mostly attributed to newly produced T cells.

The treatment or condition label, read with the paper, signifies: allogeneic hematopoietic cell transplantation with graft depleted of TCRalphabeta T cells and CD19 B cells. Libraries were built with PCR. Sequencing was carried out with an Illumina HiSeq 2500. Molecular barcoding was employed in the preparation of TCR libraries, with unique molecular identifiers being used to normalize TCRbeta repertoire quantification. TCRdb passed the public sequencing reads through fastp at Q25 and MiXCR, retaining productive beta sequences. Identical CDR3 proteins give one entry, which carries the most common genes and DNA. A total of about 300,000 distinct CDR3 sequences appear in this sample, nearly 8% of them only once. Approximately 9.1% of the sample belongs to the ten largest clones. Their recognized antigens are unknown. Sequenced here: peripheral blood, sampled 360 days after TCRalphabeta/CD19-depleted stem cell transplant. Every receptor here comes from a female patient between 2 and 15 years old who had a stem cell transplant for Fanconi anemia, so the T cells may come from the graft donor.

This clonotype has ten or more counts. The gene calls are TRBV30 and TRBJ2-6, with no clear D. V lost 2 bases and J lost 2, with 1 base in between. From germline, CDR1 is GTSNPN and CDR2 SVGIG (reference sequence). The CDR3 extends over 12 amino acids. The CDR3 is CAWSTGANVLTF. CDR3 nucleotides: TGTGCCTGGAGTACTGGGGCCAACGTCCTGACTTTC.

This clonotype was observed at least ten times. This chain links TRBV6-1 with TRBJ2-2, with D perhaps matching TRBD1 (6 bases). The CDR3 contains 14 residues. Germline V gene data show CDR1 as MNHNS and CDR2 as SASEGT. V was pared by 6 bases and J by 7 bases, with 15 bases between. The CDR3 loop reads CASRNTGFDGELFF. The CDR3 region has the DNA TGTGCCAGCAGAAACACAGGGTTCGACGGGGAGCTGTTTTTT.

The chain combines TRBV20-1 with TRBJ1-2, with D tentatively TRBD1 (5 bases). The germline gives CDR1 DFQATT, CDR2 SNEGSKA (reference sequence). The CDR3 consists of 13 residues. The ends were cut back, 5 bases at V and 4 bases at J, with 14 bases in the middle. CDR3 in DNA: TGCAGTGCTGACAGTATGCCGGGCTATGGCTACACCTTC. Amino acid sequence: CSADSMPGYGYTF.

This clonotype came up many times. The chain joins TRBV4-2 to TRBJ2-2; tentative D call: TRBD2 (5 bases). Germline-derived CDR1 and CDR2 are LGHNA and YNFKEQ. With 0 bases removed from V and 2 bases from J, the gap between germline ends came to 7 bases. The CDR3 consists of 15 residues. The CDR3 sequence: CASSQEGSNTGELFF. DNA for the CDR3: TGTGCCAGCAGCCAAGAAGGGAGCAACACCGGGGAGCTGTTTTTT.

This clonotype has ten or more counts. The chain combines TRBV7-3 with TRBJ2-1; 8 bases match TRBD2. After removal of 4 bases from V and 0 bases from J, the junction contained 8 bases not matched to a gene. The germline gives CDR1 SGHTA, CDR2 FQGTGA. This CDR3 has 17 residues. CDR3 nucleotides: TGTGCCAGCAGCTCTCCGGAGCGGGGGAGCTCCTACAATGAGCAGTTCTTC. Its protein product is CASSSPERGSSYNEQFF.

This clonotype was seen at least ten times. The rearrangement joins TRBV29-1 to TRBJ2-1; 11 bases map to TRBD2. With 6 bases clipped from V and 4 bases from J, the junction kept 8 bases outside the gene matches. This CDR3 region has 15 residues. Germline CDR1 reads SQVTM; CDR2 reads ANQGSEA. Here the CDR3 reads CSVVLGLAAYNEQFF. CDR3 nucleotides: TGCAGCGTCGTATTGGGACTAGCGGCGTACAATGAGCAGTTCTTC.

The sample holds many counts of this clonotype. The chain uses TRBV12-3 or TRBV12-4 and TRBJ2-7; D call uncertain. This CDR3 has 13 amino acids. Trimming pared 6 bases from V and 0 bases from J, leaving 9 bases between. The CDR3 sequence: CASSHGRSYEQYF. In DNA form, the CDR3 reads TGTGCCAGCAGCCACGGGCGCTCCTACGAGCAGTACTTC.

The chain combines TRBV7-3 with TRBJ2-1; TRBD1 aligns across 7 bases. The V gene end was trimmed by 1 base and the J gene end by 1 base; junction bases not matched to a gene: 4. Germline CDR1 and CDR2: SGHTA and FQGTGA. The CDR3 sequence is 16 residues long. CDR3: CASSLNRGGSYNEQFF. In nucleotides, the CDR3 is TGTGCCAGCAGCTTAAACAGGGGTGGTTCCTACAATGAGCAGTTCTTC.

This CDR3 is CASSPIGTGKTDTQYF. Here the CDR3 DNA reads TGTGCCAGCAGTCCCATCGGGACAGGGAAAACAGATACGCAGTATTTT. The rearrangement uses TRBV6-1 and TRBJ2-3; 9 bases line up with TRBD1. The length of the CDR3 is 16 residues. Germline trimming cut 5 bases from V and 3 bases from J; bases unmatched to any gene: 9. The V gene's germline CDR1 is MNHNS and CDR2 SASEGT.

This clonotype was seen a handful of times. The V gene is TRBV9, the J gene TRBJ1-6; no definite D call. V lost 0 bases to trimming and J lost 4 bases, with 8 bases between them. The CDR3 is 15 amino acids. CDR1 is SGDLS, CDR2 YYNGEE, per germline. In nucleotides, the CDR3 is TGTGCCAGCAGCGTAGAGGGAGGATATAATTCACCCCTCCACTTT. The encoded protein is CASSVEGGYNSPLHF.